This T cell receptor (beta chain) is drawn from a study of blood T cell repertoires in COVID-19. This CDR3 contains 15 residues. The germline gives CDR1 MNHNY, CDR2 SVGAGI (reference sequence). The V gene lost 2 bases and the J gene lost 0 bases, with 7 bases spanning the gap. Source study methods: By means of reference gene primer amplification, nucleated cell counts were estimated. Method: immunoSEQ multiplex PCR; TCRdb's copy keeps in-frame clones and lacks some. D and trimming come from the DNA, and the V and J calls and clone size come from that table. Of 250,000 or so clones in the sample, roughly 90% were seen once.

The sequenced sample consisted of peripheral blood. The source is an older woman with acute or convalescent COVID-19. The chain is built from TRBV6-6 and TRBJ2-2; D call uncertain. The CDR3 nucleotides are TGTGCCAGCAGTTACGAGGCAGCGAACACCGGGGAGCTGTTTTTT. It specifies CASSYEAANTGELFF.